This T cell receptor beta chain was profiled in a study of T cell responses to AZD1222 COVID-19 vaccine. Points from the study as a whole: Clonal diversity was possibly underestimated, and the donors were mostly white British, with more females. There were vaccine-associated CD4 TCRs across spike, dominant at 160-218 and 743-854.

Of note for this clone: The antigen is undetermined.

Germline V CDR1 and CDR2: SGHTA, FQGTGA. The ends were cut back, 5 bases at V and 2 bases at J, with 10 bases in the middle. The CDR3 sequence is 13 residues long. Sequencing used immunoSEQ multiplex PCR; TCRdb keeps in-frame clones, though not all of them. The sample yields some 120,000 clones, about 92% seen once. Source: peripheral blood, taken on day 0 of AZD1222 vaccination. The receptor's source is an adult in good health. The chain combines TRBV7-3 with TRBJ2-7; no clear D gene. CDR3 region: CASSEVHTYEQYF. In DNA, the CDR3 is TGTGCCAGCAGCGAAGTACACACCTACGAGCAGTACTTC.